This record concerns one T cell receptor (beta chain) sequence. The antigen remains undetermined. The data belong to a study of Ad26.COV2.S vaccination and SARS-CoV-2 variants. Overall study context: The study gave Ad26.COV2.S intramuscularly, once or twice 56 days apart. Study results and limitations: Relative to placebo recipients, vaccine recipients exhibited elevated spike-specific TCR breadth. Similar non-spike TCR breadth was seen in vaccine and placebo recipients. There was a possibility that the TCR breadth and depth analyses underestimated total T cell responses.

TCRdb's copy holds only in-frame clones and misses some; the assay was immunoSEQ multiplex PCR. The sample includes around 250,000 clones, 70% to 90% of them seen just once. This CDR3 is 15 amino acids long. Germline V gene data show CDR1 as SGHTA and CDR2 as FQGNSA. Between the trimmed V and J ends, which lost 2 bases and 4 bases, there was a span of 14 bases. Treatment given: roughly 19 received Ad26.COV2.S at low or high dose, single or two shots; roughly five received placebo; per-sample allocation not given. Samples analyzed were those drawn on day 63 after the first vaccine or placebo injection.

Sequenced material: peripheral blood, taken in a trial of Ad26.COV2.S vaccine versus placebo. This clonotype originated in a person aged 18 to 65 who received the Ad26.COV2.S COVID-19 vaccine or a placebo. This rearrangement joins TRBV7-2 to TRBJ1-2, with a weak D call TRBD1 (5 bases). CDR3: CASSLNQAGPYGYTF. CDR3 in DNA: TGTGCCAGCAGCTTAAATCAGGCGGGACCCTATGGCTACACCTTC.